These 23 T cell receptor beta chains were all obtained from the same sample, sequenced in a study of blood T cell repertoires in COVID-19. Profiling relied on immunoSEQ multiplex PCR, and the TCRdb table lists in-frame clones only, not all of them. This sample has under 200,000 clones, with about four fifths found just once. Sequences were obtained from peripheral blood. Receptor source: a man in his 70s with active or convalescent COVID-19.

This clone was observed a handful of times. The chain uses TRBV27 and TRBJ1-1; D might be TRBD1 (6 bases). Germline values: CDR1 MNHEY, CDR2 SMNVEV (reference sequence). The CDR3 consists of 18 residues. The ends were cut back, 8 bases at V and 0 bases at J, with 25 bases in the middle. The CDR3 region is CASSQTSGVPPLNTEAFF. The CDR3 region has the DNA TGTGCCAGCTCCCAAACGTCAGGGGTTCCCCCACTGAACACTGAAGCTTTCTTT.

The chain is built from TRBV7-9 and TRBJ1-2; a possible D gene is TRBD1 (5 bases). Germline assignment: CDR1 SEHNR and CDR2 FQNEAQ (reference sequence). CDR3 length equals 14 residues. V was clipped by 2 bases and J by 6 bases, with 13 bases between them. The CDR3 DNA reads as TGTGCCAGCAGCTTAAATAAAGGGGCTCATGGCTACACCTTC. Protein product: CASSLNKGAHGYTF.

In DNA, the CDR3 is TGTGCCAGCAGCGGGGCGACTAGCGGGAATTTTAGGTCCTACAATGAGCAGTTCTTC. Its translation is CASSGATSGNFRSYNEQFF. The V gene is TRBV9, the J gene TRBJ2-1, with TRBD2 matching over 11 bases. The trim removed 3 bases at V and 1 base at J, leaving 12 bases unmatched. The CDR3 spans 19 residues. CDR1 is SGDLS, CDR2 YYNGEE, per germline.

The J gene is TRBJ1-2, the V gene TRBV6-6, with D perhaps TRBD1 (5 bases). The CDR3 runs 12 residues. Germline CDR1 is MNHNY and CDR2 is SVGAGI (reference sequence). Trimming cost V 6 bases and J 6 bases, with 11 bases left between them. The CDR3: CASRQGGHGYTF. The CDR3 DNA is TGTGCCAGCAGGCAGGGTGGACATGGCTACACCTTC.

The rearrangement links TRBV6-1 to TRBJ1-3; D perhaps matches TRBD1 (6 bases). CDR3 length equals 14 residues. Germline V gene sequence: CDR1 MNHNS, CDR2 SASEGT. V shed 3 bases and J shed 4 bases, with 10 bases lying between them. The CDR3: CASSDGGAGNTIYF. The DNA for the CDR3 is TGTGCCAGCAGTGATGGGGGCGCGGGAAACACCATATATTTT.

The V call is TRBV7-2, the J call TRBJ1-2, with D possibly matching TRBD1 (6 bases). Germline V gene lookup returns CDR1 SGHTA and CDR2 FQGNSA. V dropped 2 bases and J dropped 2 bases, with 9 bases sitting between them. The CDR3 contains 14 residues. The CDR3 DNA reads TGTGCCAGCAGCTTAAATACAGGGAACTATGGCTACACCTTC. Amino acid sequence: CASSLNTGNYGYTF.

This clone was counted between two and nine times. V and J are TRBV6-1 and TRBJ1-2, with 8 bases fitting TRBD1. V was clipped by 6 bases and J by 4 bases; unmatched bases: 10. The CDR3 contains 15 residues. The germline V gene has CDR1 MNHNS and CDR2 SASEGT. The CDR3 sequence is CASSTTGVLPYGYTF. The CDR3 bases are TGTGCCAGCAGCACGACAGGGGTCCTACCCTATGGCTACACCTTC.

The rearrangement links TRBV20-1 to TRBJ1-2; TRBD1 agrees at 7 bases. The V segment lost 7 bases and the J segment 4 bases; nucleotides outside the gene matches: 3. CDR3 length: 11 amino acids. Germline assignment: CDR1 DFQATT and CDR2 SNEGSKA (reference sequence). CDR3 amino acids: CSVWDSYGYTF. As DNA, the CDR3 is TGCAGTGTTTGGGACAGCTATGGCTACACCTTC.

The rearrangement links TRBV19 to TRBJ2-1; D is perhaps TRBD2 (7 bases). Trimming pared 5 bases from V and 4 bases from J, leaving 18 bases between. The CDR3 loop spans 16 amino acids. From germline, CDR1 is LNHDA and CDR2 SQIVND (reference sequence). The DNA for the CDR3 is TGTGCCAGTAGTCACGGAGGGGGGGCGGGATACAATGAGCAGTTCTTC. Amino acid sequence: CASSHGGGAGYNEQFF.

The rearrangement joins TRBV5-6 to TRBJ2-7; D ambiguous. The V end lost 4 bases, the J end lost 3 bases, and 17 bases lay between the germline ends. Germline values: CDR1 SGHDT, CDR2 YYEEEE. There are 15 residues in the CDR3. CDR3 nucleotide sequence: TGTGCCAGCAGCCTCTCGAGAGCCCACTACTACGAGCAGTACTTC. Its translation is CASSLSRAHYYEQYF.

This chain connects TRBV9 to TRBJ1-2; 7 bases are a match to TRBD1. There are 14 residues in the CDR3. J was trimmed by 5 bases and V by 0 bases; bases with no gene match: 4. The germline V gene encodes CDR1 SGDLS and CDR2 YYNGEE. The CDR3 bases are TGTGCCAGCAGCGTAGGGTCAGGGGGATATGGCTACACCTTC. Its protein is CASSVGSGGYGYTF.

The chain links TRBV12-3 or TRBV12-4 to TRBJ2-5; 8 nucleotides line up with TRBD2. Losses at the gene ends were 6 bases for V and 5 bases for J; bases not matched to a gene: 5. The CDR3 is 13 amino acids. For the CDR3, the DNA is TGTGCCAGCAGACTAGCGGTCGTCGAGACCCAGTACTTC. Translating gives CASRLAVVETQYF.

The chain recombines TRBV4-2 with TRBJ2-7; 14 bases map to TRBD2. CDR3 length equals 17 residues. The V gene end was trimmed by 3 bases and the J gene end by 0 bases; junction bases not matched to a gene: 4. CDR1 is LGHNA and CDR2 is YNFKEQ in the germline V gene. The CDR3 nucleotides are TGTGCCAGCAGCCATTCGGGGACTAGCGGGAGCTCCTACGAGCAGTACTTC. Translating gives CASSHSGTSGSSYEQYF.

The genes are TRBV5-1 and TRBJ1-2; D uncertain. CDR1 and CDR2 (germline): SGHRS, YFSETQ. Trimming cost V 3 bases and J 1 base, with 13 bases left between them. This CDR3 region has 15 residues. The CDR3 sequence: CASSSAGSDNYGYTF. The CDR3 DNA is TGCGCCAGCAGCTCGGCGGGCAGTGATAACTATGGCTACACCTTC.

V is TRBV6-5 and J is TRBJ1-4, with D possibly being TRBD1 (6 bases). This CDR3 is built from 15 residues. From germline, CDR1 is MNHEY and CDR2 SVGAGI. V shed 5 bases and J shed 7 bases, with 17 bases lying between them. The CDR3 protein is CASSTYRASGEKLFF. CDR3 sequence (DNA): TGTGCCAGCAGTACCTACAGGGCATCAGGTGAAAAACTGTTTTTT.

This clone was observed at least ten times. The rearrangement links TRBV27 to TRBJ2-1; TRBD2 might be the D (5 bases). The germline V gene has CDR1 MNHEY and CDR2 SMNVEV (reference sequence). This CDR3 has 17 residues. V shed 4 bases and J shed 15 bases, with 31 bases lying between them. CDR3 in DNA: TGTGCCAGCAGTTCTATAGGGTCCTGGGGAAACCTCAAGGCGGGGTTCTTC. This sequence encodes CASSSIGSWGNLKAGFF.

The rearrangement links TRBV19 to TRBJ1-2, with 7 bases that match TRBD1. Germline V gives CDR1 LNHDA, CDR2 SQIVND (reference sequence). V shed 6 bases, J shed 0 bases, and the junction held 4 bases outside the gene matches. CDR3 size: 14 residues. This CDR3 is CASSAGTANYGYTF. Here the CDR3 DNA reads TGTGCCAGTAGCGCCGGGACAGCTAACTATGGCTACACCTTC.

The chain carries TRBV6-5 and TRBJ2-7; D is perhaps TRBD2 (6 bases). This CDR3 comprises 14 residues. Germline-derived CDR1 and CDR2 are MNHEY and SVGAGI. Trimming shortened V by 6 bases and J by 0 bases, and 12 bases separated the two germline ends. CDR3 nucleotides: TGTGCCAGCAGGGGGGGACTGTCCTCCTACGAGCAGTACTTC. Its translation: CASRGGLSSYEQYF.

The table lists this clone with a few counts. This chain uses TRBV24-1 with TRBJ2-1, with 10 bases aligning to TRBD1. After removal of 12 bases from V and 4 bases from J, the junction contained 11 bases not matched to a gene. Germline CDR1 and CDR2: KGHDR and SFDVKD. The CDR3 runs to 15 residues. CDR3 residues: CAGGGTGDGYNEQFF. The CDR3, as DNA: TGTGCCGGGGGGGGGACAGGGGACGGGTACAATGAGCAGTTCTTC.

The CDR3 here is CASSGQGVNTEAFF. The CDR3 region has the DNA TGTGCCAGCAGTGGACAGGGGGTGAACACTGAAGCTTTCTTT. The gene calls are TRBV2 and TRBJ1-1; 9 bases line up with TRBD1. J lost 0 bases, V lost 4 bases, and 0 bases had no gene match. Germline V gene sequence: CDR1 SNHLY, CDR2 FYNNEI. The CDR3 spans 14 residues.

The chain carries TRBV6-1 and TRBJ2-7; 7 bases agree with TRBD1. The CDR3 is 14 amino acids. Trimming removed 3 bases from V and 7 bases from J; junction bases left unmatched: 9. CDR1 and CDR2 from the germline V gene are MNHNS and SASEGT. CDR3 bases: TGTGCCAGCAGTGAGAGGGGTACAGGGGTAGAGCAGTACTTC. Protein sequence: CASSERGTGVEQYF.

Points on this clone: Other DNA sequences within the sample encode an identical CDR3. This chain joins TRBV5-1 and TRBJ1-4; D is perhaps TRBD1 (6 bases). V gave up 2 bases and J gave up 1 base, with 12 bases separating them. This CDR3 is 16 amino acids long. Germline V gives CDR1 SGHRS, CDR2 YFSETQ. CDR3: CASSFGQGLTNEKLFF. For the CDR3, the DNA is TGCGCCAGCAGCTTCGGCCAGGGGTTAACTAATGAAAAACTGTTTTTT.

This clone was detected only once. The genes are TRBV5-1 and TRBJ1-2; 11 nucleotides align to TRBD1. CDR1 is SGHRS and CDR2 is YFSETQ in the germline V gene. The V segment lost 3 bases and the J segment 8 bases; nucleotides outside the gene matches: 9. This CDR3 comprises 15 residues. CDR3 sequence reads: CASSSGQGAPSGYTF. In DNA form, the CDR3 reads TGCGCCAGCAGCTCTGGACAGGGGGCTCCTTCCGGCTACACCTTC.